The 7 T cell receptor beta chains presented below share a single source sample, sequenced in a study of T cells in Graves' hyperthyroidism and ophthalmopathy. Researchers took RNA transcripts and amplified the TCR beta CDR3 regions from them. First-round RT-PCR with HTBI primers amplified the TCR CDR3 region. TCRdb fed the multiplex PCR reads into MiXCR, producing one record per CDR3 protein. The data contain fewer than 800,000 distinct CDR3 sequences, roughly 17% of them singletons. The sequencing input was blood. These receptors came from a man aged 18 to 30 with Graves' hyperthyroidism.

The chain links TRBV20-1 to TRBJ2-7; TRBD1 aligns across 10 bases. Germline-derived CDR1 and CDR2 are DFQATT and SNEGSKA (reference sequence). The CDR3 is made up of 14 amino acids. V trimming: 5 bases; J trimming: 1 base; junction bases outside the gene matches: 5. DNA of the CDR3: TGCAGTGCTGTTCTGGGACAGGGGTCCTACGAGCAGTACTTC. Its translation: CSAVLGQGSYEQYF.

This clonotype was counted ten times or more. V usage is TRBV9 and J usage is TRBJ1-3, with a weak D call TRBD1 (6 bases). Germline V gene data show CDR1 as SGDLS and CDR2 as YYNGEE. This CDR3 has 15 residues. V shed 4 bases and J shed 1 base, with 12 bases lying between them. CDR3 DNA sequence: TGTGCCAGCAGCCCAAGCGGACAGTCTGGAAACACCATATATTTT. Protein product: CASSPSGQSGNTIYF.

This chain uses TRBV11-2 with TRBJ2-1, with 10 bases aligning to TRBD2. Germline-derived CDR1 and CDR2 are SGHAT and FQNNGV. This CDR3 has 17 residues. Germline trimming cut 5 bases from V and 2 bases from J; bases unmatched to any gene: 9. Here the CDR3 DNA reads TGTGCCAGCAGCCCTCGACTAGCGGGCCTTCCCTACAATGAGCAGTTCTTC. Protein: CASSPRLAGLPYNEQFF.

This clonotype showed up many times. The rearrangement joins TRBV25-1 to TRBJ2-1; possibly TRBD2 for D (6 bases). CDR3 length: 13 amino acids. V lost 4 bases and J lost 6, with 10 bases in between. The germline V gene has CDR1 MGHDK and CDR2 SYGVNS. The CDR3 reads CASSGPGGNEQFF. The CDR3 DNA follows: TGTGCCAGCAGTGGCCCCGGGGGCAATGAGCAGTTCTTC. Looking up the rest from reference TRBV25-1 and TRBJ2-1 gives the full variable domain: EADIYQTPRYLVIGTGKKITLECSQTMGHDKMYWYQQDPGMELHLIHYSYGVNSTEKGDLSSESTVSRIRTEHFPLTLESARPSHTSQYLCASSGPGGNEQFFGPGTRLTVL.

J is TRBJ1-5 and V is TRBV27, with D possibly being TRBD1 (5 bases). V was pared by 0 bases and J by 9 bases, with 9 bases between. CDR3 length equals 13 residues. Per the germline V gene, CDR1 is MNHEY and CDR2 is SMNVEV (reference sequence). The CDR3 loop is CASSLSGGGPQHF. CDR3 DNA sequence: TGTGCCAGCAGTTTATCGGGGGGAGGGCCCCAGCATTTT.

The chain uses TRBV6-8 and TRBJ2-7; 7 bases match TRBD1. CDR3 length equals 14 residues. Germline CDR1 is MNHGY and CDR2 is SAAAGT. Unmatched junction bases numbered 6, after V lost 5 bases and J lost 2 bases. The CDR3: CASSPPDRAYEQYF. The DNA of the CDR3 is TGTGCCAGCAGTCCCCCTGACAGGGCCTACGAGCAGTACTTC.

In this sample, this clonotype turned up many times. The CDR3 DNA is TGTGCCAGCAGTACTACCCCCGGCTACGAGCAGTACTTC. Amino acids: CASSTTPGYEQYF. V usage is TRBV7-2 and J usage is TRBJ2-7; D is undetermined. This CDR3 is built from 13 residues. Trimming took off 6 bases at V and 3 bases at J, with 12 bases between the two ends. Germline CDR1 SGHTA, CDR2 FQGNSA.